This T cell receptor beta chain was found in a study of Graves' ophthalmopathy and Graves' hyperthyroidism. Ten or more counts support this clonotype. Antigen unknown. Ineligible for inclusion were patients with other autoimmune diseases, uncontrolled infections, pregnancy or lactation. This CDR3 region has 17 residues. V gave up 6 bases and J gave up 2 bases, with 22 bases separating them. Germline-derived CDR1 and CDR2 are LNHDA and SQIVND (reference sequence). The authors amplified TCR beta CDR3 regions, and they did so from RNA transcripts for repertoire sequencing. First-round RT-PCR used HTBI primers; second-round multiplex PCR followed. TCRdb re-called the multiplex PCR reads through MiXCR, storing one row per CDR3 protein. Altogether some 380,000 distinct CDR3 sequences are present, 15% being singletons, with the ten largest covering 5.5% to 7%. Study results and limitations: From stable hyperthyroidism, ophthalmopathy was separated by a 13-signature model with 85% to 90% sensitivity and around 80% specificity.

Sequenced material: peripheral blood. The chain links TRBV19 to TRBJ1-1; a weak D match, TRBD1 (6 bases). This TCR was recovered from a woman aged 18-29 years with stable Graves' hyperthyroidism. The CDR3 sequence is CASSRPGHQTLNTEAFF. CDR3 coding DNA: TGTGCCAGTAGCCGACCGGGACACCAAACCCTTAACACTGAAGCTTTCTTT.